This T cell receptor beta chain was identified during a study of T cell responses to AZD1222 COVID-19 vaccine. The CDR3 is 14 amino acids. Germline values: CDR1 SQVTM, CDR2 ANQGSEA. Between the trimmed V and J ends, which lost 2 bases and 4 bases, there was a span of 14 bases. Clones were sequenced by immunoSEQ multiplex PCR, and TCRdb holds only the in-frame ones, with some missing. The data contain around 140,000 clones, roughly nine tenths of them singletons. This TCR came from an adult in good health. This chain links TRBV29-1 with TRBJ1-1; D possibly corresponds to TRBD1 (5 bases). Sequencing used peripheral blood, obtained on day 0 of AZD1222 vaccination. This chain's CDR3 is CSVERGGSGTEAFF. The CDR3 DNA reads as TGCAGCGTTGAACGCGGGGGGTCTGGCACTGAAGCTTTCTTT. The full variable domain, its missing parts supplied by reference TRBV29-1 and TRBJ1-1, is SAVISQKPSRDICQRGTSLTIQCQVDSQVTMMFWYRQQPGQSLTLIATANQGSEATYESGFVIDKFPISRPNLTFSTLTVSNMSPEDSSIYLCSVERGGSGTEAFFGQGTRLTVV.